This T cell receptor beta chain is from a study of blood T cell repertoires in COVID-19 (TCRdb year 2020). With respect to the entire study: Samples from collaborators originated in the United States, Italy and Spain and spanned both the acute and convalescent phases of COVID-19. Subjects who had been exposed to COVID-19, were actively infected with it, or had recovered from it provided the deeply sampled blood TCRbeta repertoires that made up the dataset. The samples were drawn from the first 160 participants of the ongoing ImmuneRACE study and from some 1,300 subjects provided by 6 global collaborators. The repertoires were made available in a free public database intended to serve as a resource for research on the immune response to SARS-CoV-2. The sample metadata nearly always contained a de-identified subject ID, COVID-19 status, age in years and sex. Where HLA class I and class II types were available, the types were taken from metadata supplied by the sample provider, not from assay-based typing. The material from the prospective study consisted of cDNA or gDNA derived from T cells, B-cell-depleted T cells, or PBMCs. The research as a whole found: How much clinical and demographic metadata was included differed by source and by participant, and the metadata was provided uncurated.

This clone was seen only once. What antigen it recognizes has not been identified. Base qualities are missing; no much larger clone stands one base away. V is cut by 8 bases and J by 6 bases, and the space between the germline ends is 25 bases. The CDR3 spans 16 residues, from the cysteine through the phenylalanine. This entry keeps only the CDR3 DNA: 48 bases, framed from base 1. Reading the germline V gene gives CDR1 SNHLY and CDR2 FYNNEI. One collaborating source in Seattle enrolled patients during active infection and followed them longitudinally through the course of disease. Whole blood was collected in K2EDTA tubes by collaborating institutions according to the institutions' own protocols. For TCRbeta analysis, collaborators shipped samples as frozen whole blood, isolated PBMCs, or DNA extracted from either of those sample types. TCRbeta CDR3 regions were amplified from genomic DNA by means of the immunoSEQ Assay, a bias-controlled multiplex PCR. From the authors' description of their analysis: The number of nucleated cells in each sample was estimated by amplification of reference gene primers within the assay. To quantify the absolute abundance of each unique TCRbeta CDR3 rearrangement, sequence reads were collapsed and filtered. For each sample, productive Simpson clonality was calculated by taking the square root of Simpson's diversity index across productive rearrangements. The table comes from immuneACCESS by way of TCRdb, which keeps in-frame sequences with V and J called. Part of the clones is missing from these tables; in studies checked, under half for an unresolved V gene and the rest for unknown reasons. V and J calls and clone size are those listed in that table; D and trimming were worked out from the DNA. In this sample the table shows about 350,000 clones, roughly 86% of which occur a single time. The ten top clones hold around 7.9% of the sample.

This clonotype originated in a woman in her sixties or seventies with COVID-19, enrolled during active disease. Sequenced sample: peripheral blood. The sequence is built from TRBV2 and TRBJ1-1, with no confidently assigned D gene. In nucleotides, the sequence is TGTGCCAGCCTTTCGGGGAGAGGTCTAGGTAATGCTGAAGCTTTCTTT. The encoded protein is CASLSGRGLGNAEAFF.